This T cell receptor beta chain comes out of a study of blood T cell repertoires in COVID-19. As for the study in general: There were acute and convalescent COVID-19 samples, and they came from the United States, Italy and Spain. T cells, B-cell-depleted T cells, or PBMCs supplied cDNA or gDNA.

Study processing details: Amplifying reference gene primers gave estimates of nucleated cell counts. The data were produced by immunoSEQ multiplex PCR, yet TCRdb's version contains in-frame clones alone and is incomplete. V, J and clone size derive from that table, while D and trimming were established from the DNA sequence. Of about 210,000 clones detected, roughly nine tenths appear once; the ten largest clones hold approximately 0.69%. CDR1 is KGHSH, CDR2 LQKENI, per germline. V lost 6 bases, J lost 4 bases, and 16 bases lay in between. This CDR3 is built from 14 residues. The sequence was obtained from a man aged 35 to 55 with acute or convalescent COVID-19. The source material was peripheral blood. This chain uses TRBV18 with TRBJ2-7, with D maybe TRBD1 (6 bases). The chain's CDR3 is CASSPTGGRYEQYF. The CDR3, as DNA: TGTGCCAGCTCGCCAACTGGGGGCCGGTACGAGCAGTACTTC.